This T cell receptor (beta chain) was identified in a study of blood T cell repertoires in COVID-19. Study in general: There were acute and convalescent COVID-19 samples, and they came from the United States, Italy and Spain. The analysed material was cDNA or gDNA that came from T cells, B-cell-depleted T cells, or PBMCs.

The CDR3 totals 15 residues. The trim removed 0 bases at V and 4 bases at J, leaving 5 bases unmatched. The germline V gene encodes CDR1 SGHNT and CDR2 YYREEE (reference sequence). In the original processing: How many nucleated cells were present was estimated from reference gene primer amplification. Assay used: immunoSEQ multiplex PCR; TCRdb lists only in-frame clones, some missing. V and J calls and clone size come straight from that table; D and trimming were deduced from the DNA. In the table there are about 400,000 clones, around 86% of which are singletons. The J gene is TRBJ1-1, the V gene TRBV5-4; 8 bases are a match to TRBD1. The clonotype was recovered from a woman between 25 and 40 years old with active or convalescent COVID-19. The specimen was peripheral blood. The CDR3 loop reads CASSLAAGGLTEAFF. DNA for the CDR3: TGTGCCAGCAGCTTGGCGGCAGGGGGCCTCACTGAAGCTTTCTTT.